Presented here are 9 T cell receptor beta chains from one specimen sequenced in a study of tumor-infiltrating lymphocytes in primary liver carcinoma. Co-extraction of RNA and DNA was performed on about 19-31 mg of unsorted bulk tissue. A constant-region primer primed TCR beta cDNA synthesis from 400 to 550 ng of total RNA. Investigators got TCR beta libraries out of three nested multiplex PCR rounds, done with slightly modified ARM-PCR. A C-beta reverse primer was combined with TRBV1-TRBV30 forward primers in the first two PCR rounds, and each round had about 10 cycles. MiXCR was run by TCRdb on the multiplex PCR reads, yielding one entry per CDR3 protein. The table lists some 120,000 distinct CDR3 sequences, 60% to 70% of them singletons. The sequenced sample consisted of liver tumor tissue from sampling region 1. Subset indicated: tumor region T1, superior pole. These receptors originate from a woman between 55 and 75 years old with primary liver carcinoma and hepatitis B virus infection.

This clonotype was counted ten times or more. The chain is built from TRBV6-1 and TRBJ2-3, with 7 nucleotides matching TRBD2. This CDR3 comprises 15 residues. V lost 7 bases to trimming and J lost 5 bases; unmatched junction nucleotides: 12. CDR1 is MNHNS, CDR2 SASEGT, per germline. CDR3 sequence (DNA): TGTGCCAGCAAAGGGAGGGCGGGAGAAGGAGATACGCAGTATTTT. Translation: CASKGRAGEGDTQYF.

The rearrangement links TRBV7-3 to TRBJ2-2, with D perhaps TRBD2 (6 bases). Trimming took off 1 base at V and 7 bases at J, with 13 bases between the two ends. The CDR3 sequence is 15 residues long. CDR1 and CDR2 from the germline V gene are SGHTA and FQGTGA. The CDR3 region has the DNA TGTGCCAGCAGCTTAAAAGGAGGGTACAGCGGGGAGCTGTTTTTT. Encoded protein: CASSLKGGYSGELFF.

Comment on this clonotype: One base away lies a much larger clone, so this may be a sequencing read error. The chain combines TRBV6-1 with TRBJ1-5, with 9 bases fitting TRBD1. Germline assignment: CDR1 MNHNS and CDR2 SASEGT. Unmatched junction bases numbered 5, after V lost 7 bases and J lost 7 bases. This CDR3 region has 13 residues. As DNA, the CDR3 is TGTGCCAGCAATAGGGACAGGGTACAGCCCCAGCATTTT. Translating gives CASNRDRVQPQHF.

The rearrangement links TRBV11-2 to TRBJ2-3, with D perhaps matching TRBD1 (6 bases). The CDR3 is 17 residues long. From germline, CDR1 is SGHAT and CDR2 FQNNGV. V was pared by 5 bases and J by 4 bases, with 22 bases between. CDR3 DNA: TGTGCCAGCAGCCCTGCCCCCAGGGGCAAAGGAGCAGATACGCAGTATTTT. Translation gives CASSPAPRGKGADTQYF.

This chain links TRBV4-2 with TRBJ2-1, with 14 bases fitting TRBD2. Germline lookup yields CDR1 LGHNA and CDR2 YNFKEQ. The CDR3 consists of 16 residues. Trimming took 11 bases from V and 8 from J; bases not matched to a gene: 14. The CDR3 is CAGNQGTSGSRDEQFF. The DNA of the CDR3 is TGTGCCGGCAACCAGGGGACTAGCGGGAGTAGGGATGAGCAGTTCTTC.

A word on this clonotype: A junction boundary mismatches the germline segment, possibly from a read error. V gene TRBV30 combines with J gene TRBJ1-1, with 12 nucleotides matching TRBD1. Germline V gene lookup returns CDR1 GTSNPN and CDR2 SVGIG (reference sequence). The CDR3 has 16 residues. The CDR3 sequence is CAWRSSGQGARIEAFF. The CDR3 DNA is TGTGCATGGAGGTCCTCGGGACAGGGGGCGCGGATTGAAGCTTTCTTT.

This chain links TRBV28 with TRBJ2-5; tentatively, D is TRBD1 (6 bases). The CDR3 sequence is 14 residues long. V gave up 6 bases and J gave up 1 base, with 12 bases separating them. Germline values: CDR1 MDHEN, CDR2 SYDVKM. CDR3: CASRSAGAQETQYF. DNA for the CDR3: TGTGCCAGCAGATCAGCAGGGGCCCAAGAGACCCAGTACTTC.

This clonotype came up many times. The CDR3 reads CASSQEEGGSDTQYF. The CDR3 DNA follows: TGTGCCAGCAGCCAAGAGGAGGGGGGCTCAGATACGCAGTATTTT. This sequence joins TRBV4-2 and TRBJ2-3; D might be TRBD1 or TRBD2, each matching 6 bases. V gave up 0 bases and J gave up 4 bases, with 11 bases separating them. CDR1 LGHNA and CDR2 YNFKEQ come from the germline V gene. The CDR3 sequence is 15 residues long.

This clonotype was recorded at least ten times. This chain connects TRBV6-1 to TRBJ1-4, with D tentatively TRBD1 (6 bases). Germline CDR1 is MNHNS and CDR2 is SASEGT. This CDR3 has 18 amino acids. V was shortened by 0 bases and J by 0 bases, with 14 bases between the two germline ends. In nucleotides, the CDR3 is TGTGCCAGCAGTGAAGCTGGTACAGGGACCTCAACTAATGAAAAACTGTTTTTT. This codes for CASSEAGTGTSTNEKLFF.